The 23 T cell receptor beta chains below all came from one sample that was sequenced in a study of OX40 agonist ivuxolimab in advanced cancers. The library was built by means of the immunoSEQ multiplex PCR assay. TCRdb re-hosts the immuneACCESS table, in-frame sequences only. Its copies lack some clones; in the studies checked, an unresolved V gene accounts for under half of them, and the cause for the rest is not known. Across this sample there are more than 20,000 clones, with 73% seen only once. The top ten hold approximately 18% of the sample. Sequences were derived from CD4+ or CD8+ T cells sorted from blood, sampled in a trial of the OX40 agonist ivuxolimab. The receptors were sampled from an adult with an advanced solid tumor such as melanoma, head and neck, liver or kidney cancer.

The chain links TRBV28 to TRBJ2-2; D uncertain. The CDR3 has 15 amino acids. The germline V and J ends were trimmed by 1 base and 2 bases, with 8 bases remaining between them. CDR1 is MDHEN and CDR2 is SYDVKM in the germline V gene. CDR3 residues: CASSLSRTNTGELFF. The CDR3 DNA reads as TGTGCCAGCAGTTTATCCAGGACCAACACCGGGGAGCTGTTTTTT.

The chain employs TRBV28 and TRBJ1-2; maybe TRBD1 (5 bases). The CDR3 consists of 13 residues. The germline V gene encodes CDR1 MDHEN and CDR2 SYDVKM. Between the trimmed V and J ends, which lost 5 bases and 4 bases, there was a span of 11 bases. The CDR3 sequence is CASSQGRGYGYTF. DNA of the CDR3: TGTGCCAGCAGTCAGGGCCGCGGCTATGGCTACACCTTC.

This chain uses TRBV27 with TRBJ1-1; D gene ambiguous. The CDR3 is made up of 14 amino acids. The germline V gene has CDR1 MNHEY and CDR2 SMNVEV (reference sequence). Trimming pared 1 base from V and 3 bases from J, leaving 9 bases between. The CDR3 DNA follows: TGTGCCAGCAGTTTATTAACCCGGGACACTGAAGCTTTCTTT. Translating gives CASSLLTRDTEAFF.

CDR3 loop: CASSFFRGSYNEQFF. The CDR3 coding sequence is TGTGCCAGCAGCTTTTTCAGGGGTTCCTACAATGAGCAGTTCTTC. V and J are TRBV11-2 and TRBJ2-1; possibly TRBD1 for D (6 bases). Per germline, CDR1 SGHAT and CDR2 FQNNGV. This CDR3 is 15 amino acids long. V lost 3 bases to trimming and J lost 1 base, with 10 bases between them.

This clone was detected only once. The V call is TRBV19, the J call TRBJ2-3; no reliable D call. Germline lookup yields CDR1 LNHDA and CDR2 SQIVND (reference sequence). V was trimmed by 2 bases and J by 0 bases, leaving 12 bases between them. The CDR3 has 16 residues. DNA for the CDR3: TGTGCCAGTAGTATAAAGAGGCATCCTAGCACAGATACGCAGTATTTT. Its translation: CASSIKRHPSTDTQYF.

The chain recombines TRBV28 with TRBJ2-5, with 10 bases fitting TRBD2. Looked up from germline, CDR1 is MDHEN and CDR2 is SYDVKM. The V segment lost 5 bases and the J segment 5 bases; nucleotides outside the gene matches: 5. CDR3 length: 14 amino acids. CDR3 sequence: CASSRLAGAETQYF. CDR3 bases: TGTGCCAGCAGTCGGCTAGCGGGAGCGGAGACCCAGTACTTC.

J is TRBJ2-3 and V is TRBV13; weak D call: TRBD1 (5 bases). Trimming pared 0 bases from V and 6 bases from J, leaving 10 bases between. The CDR3 covers 14 residues. Germline-derived CDR1 and CDR2 are PRHDT and FYEKMQ (reference sequence). This chain's CDR3 is CASSLGTPGDTQYF. CDR3 DNA: TGTGCCAGCAGCTTAGGGACCCCAGGGGATACGCAGTATTTT.

This clone was observed a single time. This chain uses TRBV7-9 with TRBJ2-2; no firm D call. The CDR3 extends over 11 amino acids. Germline assignment: CDR1 SEHNR and CDR2 FQNEAQ (reference sequence). V was pared by 7 bases and J by 12 bases, with 12 bases between. This CDR3 is CASTNYWQLFF. For the CDR3, the DNA is TGTGCCAGCACCAATTATTGGCAGCTGTTTTTT.

V and J are TRBV11-2 and TRBJ2-3, with TRBD1 as a possible D gene (5 bases). From germline, CDR1 is SGHAT and CDR2 FQNNGV. The CDR3 has 14 amino acids. The V gene lost 5 bases and the J gene lost 2 bases, with 11 bases spanning the gap. Here the CDR3 reads CASSADSFTDTQYF. CDR3 nucleotides: TGTGCCAGCAGCGCCGACAGTTTCACAGATACGCAGTATTTT.

J is TRBJ1-1 and V is TRBV5-4; D remains ambiguous. V was pared by 1 base and J by 5 bases, with 6 bases between. The CDR3 contains 12 residues. Germline loops: CDR1 SGHNT, CDR2 YYREEE (reference sequence). The CDR3 reads CASSLPLTEAFF. Here the CDR3 DNA reads TGTGCCAGCAGCTTGCCTCTAACTGAAGCTTTCTTT.

V is TRBV7-5 and J is TRBJ2-2; the table's D gene call, TRBD1, was not cross checked with the DNA. TRBV7-5 is flagged as a pseudogene. The CDR3 is 15 amino acids. The chain's CDR3 is CASSLQGTNTGELFF. CDR3 in DNA: TGTGCCAGCAGTCTACAGGGAACGAACACCGGGGAGCTGTTTTTT.

By frequency in the sample, this clone is medium-sized. The V gene is TRBV9, the J gene TRBJ2-7, with D possibly matching TRBD2 (5 bases). Germline V gives CDR1 SGDLS, CDR2 YYNGEE. Trimming left V 2 bases short and J 2 bases short, with 11 bases between. The CDR3 is 14 residues long. The CDR3 DNA reads TGTGCCAGCAGCGTGGGTAGCGCTCCCTACGAGCAGTACTTC. Translation gives CASSVGSAPYEQYF.

The chain uses TRBV4-1 and TRBJ1-4, with 8 bases identical to TRBD1. Losses at the gene ends were 4 bases for V and 4 bases for J; bases not matched to a gene: 5. The CDR3 is 15 residues long. Looked up from germline, CDR1 is MGHRA and CDR2 is YSYEKL. The CDR3 region has the DNA TGCGCCAGCAGCCCCGGACAGGGACTTAATGAAAAACTGTTTTTT. Translated: CASSPGQGLNEKLFF.

This clone has a handful of counts. The chain has TRBV9 and TRBJ2-2; TRBD1 aligns across 12 bases. The V segment lost 4 bases and the J segment 3 bases; nucleotides outside the gene matches: 10. Germline CDR1 is SGDLS and CDR2 is YYNGEE. The CDR3 extends over 18 amino acids. The CDR3 sequence is CASSYPGTGGSDTGELFF. Written as DNA, the CDR3 is TGTGCCAGCAGCTACCCCGGGACAGGGGGCTCGGACACCGGGGAGCTGTTTTTT. The complete variable domain, with remaining parts taken from reference TRBV9 and TRBJ2-2, reads DSGVTQTPKHLITATGQRVTLRCSPRSGDLSVYWYQQSLDQGLQFLIQYYNGEERAKGNILERFSAQQFPDLHSELNLSSLELGDSALYFCASSYPGTGGSDTGELFFGEGSRLTVL.

The CDR3 is CASGGAGYEQYF. DNA of the CDR3: TGTGCCAGCGGGGGGGCCGGGTACGAGCAGTACTTC. The genes are TRBV5-6 and TRBJ2-7; TRBD2 might be the D (7 bases). Germline CDR1 reads SGHDT; CDR2 reads YYEEEE. The length of the CDR3 is 12 residues. Trimming took off 7 bases at V and 4 bases at J, with 12 bases between the two ends.

This clone was detected a few times. J is TRBJ2-3 and V is TRBV6-4; D call uncertain. The CDR3 totals 11 residues. Germline V gives CDR1 MRHNA, CDR2 SNTAGT. The V gene lost 2 bases and the J gene lost 5 bases, with 2 bases spanning the gap. CDR3 DNA sequence: TGTGCCAGCAGTGACAAAGATACGCAGTATTTT. It codes for CASSDKDTQYF.

The rearrangement joins TRBV11-2 to TRBJ1-1; D may be TRBD1 (5 bases). Trimming took off 5 bases at V and 4 bases at J, with 8 bases between the two ends. CDR3 length: 12 residues. Germline loops: CDR1 SGHAT, CDR2 FQNNGV. The CDR3 reads CASSPGPTEAFF. In DNA form, the CDR3 reads TGTGCCAGCAGCCCGGGACCCACTGAAGCTTTCTTT. The full variable domain, its missing parts supplied by reference TRBV11-2 and TRBJ1-1, is EAGVAQSPRYKIIEKRQSVAFWCNPISGHATLYWYQQILGQGPKLLIQFQNNGVVDDSQLPKDRFSAERLKGVDSTLKIQPAKLEDSAVYLCASSPGPTEAFFGQGTRLTVV.

The chain joins TRBV5-1 to TRBJ2-5, with 13 positions matching TRBD2. Germline-derived CDR1 and CDR2 are SGHRS and YFSETQ. J was trimmed by 0 bases and V by 0 bases; bases with no gene match: 2. CDR3 length: 17 residues. CDR3 in DNA: TGCGCCAGCAGCTTGGTCGGACTAGCGGGGGACCAAGAGACCCAGTACTTC. Protein sequence: CASSLVGLAGDQETQYF.

The chain couples TRBV13 to TRBJ1-1; tentatively, D is TRBD1 (5 bases). Per germline, CDR1 PRHDT and CDR2 FYEKMQ (reference sequence). The CDR3 totals 12 residues. V gave up 4 bases and J gave up 10 bases, with 13 bases separating them. The CDR3 is CASSYGTDGAFF. The CDR3 DNA follows: TGTGCCAGCAGCTACGGGACGGATGGAGCTTTCTTT.

Only one count was recorded for this clone. This chain joins TRBV10-3 and TRBJ1-5, with D possibly being TRBD1 (5 bases). The CDR3 runs 13 residues. V gave up 11 bases and J gave up 1 base, with 12 bases separating them. CDR1 and CDR2 from the germline V gene are ENHRY and SYGVKD. As DNA, the CDR3 is TGTGCCGTGACCGGGACCAGCAATCAGCCCCAGCATTTT. Its translation is CAVTGTSNQPQHF.

The V gene is TRBV7-9, the J gene TRBJ1-2; D not certain. Germline V CDR1 and CDR2: SEHNR, FQNEAQ (reference sequence). There are 12 residues in the CDR3. Deletions cut 3 bases from V and 8 bases from J, with 10 bases between. The CDR3 DNA follows: TGTGCCAGCAGCTTTTCGGGCGCGGGCTACACCTTC. As protein: CASSFSGAGYTF.

The chain uses TRBV6-1 and TRBJ1-1, with unresolved D. V lost 6 bases and J 7 bases, leaving 6 bases between the germline ends. This CDR3 has 10 amino acids. The germline CDR1 and CDR2 sequences are MNHNS and SASEGT. The CDR3 spells CASRDGEAFF. CDR3 DNA: TGTGCCAGCAGGGACGGTGAAGCTTTCTTT.

This clone was seen a few times. This chain connects TRBV11-2 to TRBJ2-1; TRBD2 matches at 13 bases. The CDR3 consists of 18 residues. Trimming removed 3 bases from V and 3 bases from J; junction bases left unmatched: 8. CDR1 and CDR2 from the germline V gene are SGHAT and FQNNGV. The CDR3 DNA reads as TGTGCCAGCAGCTTCACTAGCGGGGGGGCCTGGGGCTACAATGAGCAGTTCTTC. It specifies CASSFTSGGAWGYNEQFF.